This TCR beta chain was recovered during a study of cytomegalovirus exposure and HLA in healthy donors. Study summary: An analysis done earlier identified 117 million unique TCR beta sequences from 150 million to 200 million T cells.

Study-level points and caveats: With later analysis, a missense DCLRE1C variant became linked to TCR beta V- and J-gene trimming.

Primers for the PCR totalled 60 Vbeta and 13 Jbeta. Here immunoSEQ multiplex PCR was the method, and the copy in TCRdb shows in-frame clones only, minus some. There are around 130,000 clones in the sample; over 70% occur only once, and around 2.5% lies in the top ten. CDR3 size: 15 residues. Trimming took 1 base from V and 4 from J, leaving 14 bases between them. Germline V gene sequence: CDR1 SGHAT, CDR2 FQNNGV. On this clone: Its target is unknown.

This TCR derives from a woman between 55 and 75 years old in good health and CMV-seropositive. Sample: PBMCs. The V gene is TRBV11-2, the J gene TRBJ2-7; D is unresolved. The CDR3 loop reads CASSLASNEFYEQYF. DNA for the CDR3: TGTGCCAGCAGCTTAGCCTCTAACGAGTTTTACGAGCAGTACTTC.